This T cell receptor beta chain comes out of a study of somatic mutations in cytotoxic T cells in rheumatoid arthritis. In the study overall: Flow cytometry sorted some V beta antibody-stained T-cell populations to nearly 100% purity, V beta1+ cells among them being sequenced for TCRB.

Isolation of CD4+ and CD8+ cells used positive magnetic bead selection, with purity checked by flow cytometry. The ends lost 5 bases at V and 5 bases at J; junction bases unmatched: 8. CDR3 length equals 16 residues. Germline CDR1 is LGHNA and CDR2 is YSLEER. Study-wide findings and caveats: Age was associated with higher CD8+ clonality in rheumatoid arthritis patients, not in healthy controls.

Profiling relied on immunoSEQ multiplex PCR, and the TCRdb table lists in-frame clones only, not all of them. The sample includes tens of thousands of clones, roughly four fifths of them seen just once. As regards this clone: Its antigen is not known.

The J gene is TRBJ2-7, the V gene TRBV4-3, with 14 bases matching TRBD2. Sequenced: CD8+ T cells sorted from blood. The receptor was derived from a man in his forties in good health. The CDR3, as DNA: TGCGCCAGCAGCTCCCGCGTGGGACTAGCGGGAGACGAGCAGTACTTC. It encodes CASSSRVGLAGDEQYF.